A selection of T cell receptor beta chains follows, all from one sample in a study of cytomegalovirus exposure and HLA in healthy donors. Repertoires were generated with immunoSEQ multiplex PCR, while TCRdb's copy carries only in-frame clones and drops some. The sample carries 130,000 or so clones, more than 75% recorded once. The sequenced material came from PBMCs. The receptor source for this set is a female donor in good health and CMV-seronegative. Each CDR3 is given with its conserved first and last residue. A D gene is named only where the DNA matches it firmly. Clone size is given for some rows only: seen once, a few or many times, or a class if the clone is expanded.

cdr3_aa	cdr3_nt	v_call	clone_size	j_call	d_call	cdr3_length
CASTQPGTGHQGYF	TGTGCCAGCACCCAACCCGGGACAGGGCATCAGGGGTACTTC	TRBV28	-	TRBJ2-7	TRBD1	14
CASSPPGQGSTGELFF	TGTGCCAGCAGCCCCCCGGGACAGGGGAGCACCGGGGAGCTGTTTTTT	TRBV7-3	-	TRBJ2-2	TRBD1	16
CASSYTQGQETQYF	TGTGCCAGCAGTTACACACAGGGGCAAGAGACCCAGTACTTC	TRBV6-5	-	TRBJ2-5	TRBD1	14
CASSLGGGWVAEAFF	TGTGCCAGCAGTTTAGGGGGCGGTTGGGTTGCTGAAGCTTTCTTT	TRBV28	-	TRBJ1-1	-	15
CASIHGLASDEQYF	TGTGCCAGCATCCACGGACTAGCTTCAGACGAGCAGTACTTC	TRBV28	-	TRBJ2-7	TRBD2	14
CASSAGQGAYEQYF	TGCGCCAGCAGCGCGGGACAGGGCGCCTACGAGCAGTACTTC	TRBV5-1	-	TRBJ2-7	TRBD1	14
CASSPNSVGLAMNTGELFF	TGTGCCAGCTCACCAAACTCAGTTGGACTCGCCATGAACACCGGGGAGCTGTTTTTT	TRBV18	-	TRBJ2-2	-	19
CASSQTGSSYEQYF	TGCGCCAGCAGCCAGACAGGGAGCTCCTACGAGCAGTACTTC	TRBV4-3	-	TRBJ2-7	TRBD1	14
CASSLDGGGSRDTQYF	TGTGCCAGCAGCTTAGATGGTGGAGGAAGTAGAGATACGCAGTATTTT	TRBV11-3	-	TRBJ2-3	-	16
CASSLGTSGSTDTQYF	TGTGCCAGCAGCTTGGGGACTAGCGGGTCCACAGATACGCAGTATTTT	TRBV5-4	-	TRBJ2-3	TRBD2	16
CASSLAGGAQNYGYTF	TGCGCCAGCAGCCTAGCCGGGGGGGCGCAAAACTATGGCTACACCTTC	TRBV5-1	-	TRBJ1-2	-	16
CASSKYRSSGNTIYF	TGTGCCAGCAGTAAATACAGGAGCTCTGGAAACACCATATATTTT	TRBV14	-	TRBJ1-3	-	15
CASSIRGETQYF	TGTGCCAGCAGCATTAGGGGAGAGACCCAGTACTTC	TRBV21-1	-	TRBJ2-5	-	12
CSVQESYEQYF	TGCAGTGTACAGGAGTCCTACGAGCAGTACTTC	TRBV20-1	-	TRBJ2-7	-	11
CASSLQGPRGEAFF	TGTGCCAGCAGTTTGCAGGGGCCCCGGGGTGAAGCTTTCTTT	TRBV27	few	TRBJ1-1	-	14
CASSQPAGISTYNEQFF	TGCGCCAGCAGCCAACCGGCGGGGATCTCCACCTACAATGAGCAGTTCTTC	TRBV4-1	once	TRBJ2-1	-	17
CASSFVGPSGNTIYF	TGTGCCAGCAGTTTTGTGGGGCCCTCTGGAAACACCATATATTTT	TRBV6-5	-	TRBJ1-3	-	15
CASSLARGAGTEAFF	TGTGCCAGCAGCTTAGCGCGCGGGGCCGGCACTGAAGCTTTCTTT	TRBV7-9	-	TRBJ1-1	-	15
CSARDYNEQFF	TGCAGTGCCCGGGACTACAATGAGCAGTTCTTC	TRBV20-1	-	TRBJ2-1	-	11
CASSQQRVAGGPEKTGELFF	TGTGCCAGCAGCCAACAGCGGGTAGCGGGAGGGCCAGAAAAAACCGGGGAGCTGTTTTTT	TRBV4-2	-	TRBJ2-2	TRBD2	20
CASSQVDRDTGELFF	TGCGCCAGCAGCCAGGTCGACAGGGACACCGGGGAGCTGTTTTTT	TRBV4-3	-	TRBJ2-2	TRBD1	15
CASSSHKSLNTEAFF	TGTGCCAGCAGCTCCCACAAGTCCTTGAACACTGAAGCTTTCTTT	TRBV13	-	TRBJ1-1	-	15
CASRQSPGQPQHF	TGTGCCAGCCGACAGTCACCAGGTCAGCCCCAGCATTTT	TRBV2	-	TRBJ1-5	-	13
CASSPRGQGDTEAFF	TGTGCCAGCAGCCCTAGGGGACAGGGGGACACTGAAGCTTTCTTT	TRBV9	-	TRBJ1-1	TRBD1	15
CASSPRQGSNTEAFF	TGTGCCAGCAGCCCCCGACAGGGGTCGAACACTGAAGCTTTCTTT	TRBV11-2	-	TRBJ1-1	TRBD1	15
CASSLTGTSGTNEQFF	TGTGCCAGCAGCTTAACCGGGACTAGCGGGACGAATGAGCAGTTCTTC	TRBV7-6	-	TRBJ2-1	TRBD2	16
CASSLGEGYEQYF	TGCGCCAGCAGCTTGGGGGAGGGATACGAGCAGTACTTC	TRBV5-1	-	TRBJ2-7	TRBD2	13
CASRNRGEQYF	TGTGCCAGCAGGAACAGGGGCGAGCAGTACTTC	TRBV2	few	TRBJ2-7	TRBD1	11
CASSLGSGVNTEAFF	TGCGCCAGCAGCTTGGGGTCGGGGGTGAACACTGAAGCTTTCTTT	TRBV5-1	-	TRBJ1-1	-	15
CASIKEPRQVHGYTF	TGTGCCAGCATCAAAGAGCCCCGACAGGTTCATGGCTACACCTTC	TRBV13	-	TRBJ1-2	-	15
CASSQDGTSGSYEQYF	TGTGCCAGCAGCCAAGATGGGACTAGCGGGAGTTACGAGCAGTACTTC	TRBV4-2	few	TRBJ2-7	TRBD2	16
CASSPTLQGATQYF	TGTGCCAGCAGTCCTACCCTTCAGGGGGCGACGCAGTATTTT	TRBV27	-	TRBJ2-3	TRBD1	14
CASSLTSGRGADTQYF	TGTGCCAGCAGCCTAACTAGCGGGAGAGGGGCAGATACGCAGTATTTT	TRBV28	-	TRBJ2-3	TRBD2	16
CASSSWKEADTQYF	TGTGCCAGCAGCTCTTGGAAGGAGGCAGATACGCAGTATTTT	TRBV7-6	-	TRBJ2-3	-	14
CASSSGGAKNIQYF	TGTGCCAGCAGCAGCGGGGGGGCCAAAAACATTCAGTACTTC	TRBV21-1	-	TRBJ2-4	-	14
CASSSRTGETRYF	TGTGCCAGCAGTTCCCGGACAGGAGAGACCCGGTACTTC	TRBV27	-	TRBJ2-5	TRBD1	13
CAWRAMGQSTDTQYF	TGTGCCTGGAGGGCCATGGGACAGAGCACAGATACGCAGTATTTT	TRBV30	-	TRBJ2-3	TRBD1	15
CSAGTGPTYEQYF	TGCAGCGCCGGCACAGGGCCCACCTACGAGCAGTACTTC	TRBV29-1	-	TRBJ2-7	-	13
CASSRQGPAQGNTIYF	TGTGCCAGCAGCCGACAGGGACCGGCCCAGGGAAACACCATATATTTT	TRBV28	-	TRBJ1-3	TRBD1	16
CASSVDLDQPQHF	TGTGCCAGCAGCGTAGATTTAGATCAGCCCCAGCATTTT	TRBV9	-	TRBJ1-5	-	13
CASSSLRGTNEKLFF	TGTGCCAGCAGTTCCCTCCGGGGAACTAATGAAAAACTGTTTTTT	TRBV28	few	TRBJ1-4	-	15
CASSSPGDSTGELFF	TGTGCCAGCAGTTCCCCAGGGGATTCCACCGGGGAGCTGTTTTTT	TRBV27	-	TRBJ2-2	-	15
CASSRGQGETQYF	TGTGCCAGCTCTAGGGGACAGGGAGAGACCCAGTACTTC	TRBV7-3	few	TRBJ2-5	TRBD1	13
CASSQPIAGGSSYEQYF	TGTGCCAGCAGCCAGCCGATAGCGGGAGGGTCCTCCTACGAGCAGTACTTC	TRBV4-2	-	TRBJ2-7	TRBD2	17
CASSYEIVGHGELFF	TGTGCCAGCAGTTACGAGATTGTGGGGCACGGGGAGCTGTTTTTT	TRBV6-5	-	TRBJ2-2	-	15
CASSPDRVRNTEAFF	TGTGCCAGCAGTCCAGACAGGGTGAGGAACACTGAAGCTTTCTTT	TRBV27	-	TRBJ1-1	TRBD1	15
CASRIQGTLMNTEAFF	TGTGCCAGTAGGATACAGGGTACTTTGATGAACACTGAAGCTTTCTTT	TRBV19	-	TRBJ1-1	-	16
CASSREPAGATQYF	TGCGCCAGCAGCCGCGAACCGGCTGGGGCGACCCAGTACTTC	TRBV4-1	-	TRBJ2-5	-	14
CASSSPGLAGGRDIQYF	TGTGCCAGCAGTTCACCGGGACTAGCGGGAGGGCGGGACATTCAGTACTTC	TRBV28	once	TRBJ2-4	TRBD2	17
CAVRQGTAKNIQYF	TGTGCCGTACGACAGGGCACAGCCAAAAACATTCAGTACTTC	TRBV28	-	TRBJ2-4	TRBD1	14
CASSQTGTRTDTQYF	TGTGCCAGCAGTCAAACCGGGACACGCACAGATACGCAGTATTTT	TRBV6-5	-	TRBJ2-3	-	15
CASSFGPGGANEQFF	TGTGCCAGCAGTTTTGGCCCGGGAGGGGCAAATGAGCAGTTCTTC	TRBV27	few	TRBJ2-1	TRBD2	15
CASSLGSSSYEQYF	TGTGCCAGCAGCTTGGGCAGTAGCTCCTACGAGCAGTACTTC	TRBV7-3	-	TRBJ2-7	-	14
CASSERQGGGYTF	TGCGCCAGCAGCGAAAGACAGGGCGGCGGCTACACCTTC	TRBV4-3	-	TRBJ1-2	TRBD1	13
CASSYTGTTDTQYF	TGTGCCAGCAGTTACACAGGGACCACAGATACGCAGTATTTT	TRBV6-5	-	TRBJ2-3	-	14
CASSEGARINQPQHF	TGTGCCAGCAGTGAGGGGGCCAGGATCAATCAGCCCCAGCATTTT	TRBV28	-	TRBJ1-5	TRBD1	15
CASSDGLRGRGEQYF	TGTGCCAGCAGTGATGGACTACGAGGGAGGGGCGAGCAGTACTTC	TRBV28	-	TRBJ2-7	TRBD2	15
CATSRDREFDEQFF	TGTGCCACCAGCAGAGATCGGGAATTCGATGAGCAGTTCTTC	TRBV15	-	TRBJ2-1	-	14
CASSERLDSDTQYF	TGTGCCAGCAGTGAACGTCTAGATTCCGATACGCAGTATTTT	TRBV6-1	-	TRBJ2-3	-	14